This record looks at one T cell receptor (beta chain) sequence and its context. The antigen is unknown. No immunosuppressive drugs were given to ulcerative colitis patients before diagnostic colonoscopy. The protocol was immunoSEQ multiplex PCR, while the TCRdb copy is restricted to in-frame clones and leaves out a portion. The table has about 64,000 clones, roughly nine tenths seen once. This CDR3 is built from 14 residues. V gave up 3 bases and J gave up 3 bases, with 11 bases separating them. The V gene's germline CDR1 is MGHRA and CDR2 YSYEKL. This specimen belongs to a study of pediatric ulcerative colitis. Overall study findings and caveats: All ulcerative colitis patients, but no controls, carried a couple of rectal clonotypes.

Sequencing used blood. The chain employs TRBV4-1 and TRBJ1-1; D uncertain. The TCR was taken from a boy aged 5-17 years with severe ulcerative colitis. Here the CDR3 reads CASSQEPGDTEAFF. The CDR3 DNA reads TGCGCCAGCAGCCAGGAACCAGGCGACACTGAAGCTTTCTTT.